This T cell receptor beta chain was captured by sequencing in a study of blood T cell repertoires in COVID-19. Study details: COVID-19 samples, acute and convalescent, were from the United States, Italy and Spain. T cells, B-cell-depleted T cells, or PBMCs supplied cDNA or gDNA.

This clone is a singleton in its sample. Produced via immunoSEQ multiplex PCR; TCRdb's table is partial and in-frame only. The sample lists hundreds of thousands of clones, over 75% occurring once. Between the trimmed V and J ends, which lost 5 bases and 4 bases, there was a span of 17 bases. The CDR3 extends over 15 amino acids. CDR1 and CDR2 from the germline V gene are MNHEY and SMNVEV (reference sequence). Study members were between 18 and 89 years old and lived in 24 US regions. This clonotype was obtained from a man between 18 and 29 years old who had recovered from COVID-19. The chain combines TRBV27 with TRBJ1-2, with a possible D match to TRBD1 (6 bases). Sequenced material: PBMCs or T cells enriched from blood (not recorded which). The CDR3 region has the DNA TGTGCCAGCAGTGCAGAGCGGACAGCGTCCTATGGCTACACCTTC. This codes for CASSAERTASYGYTF.